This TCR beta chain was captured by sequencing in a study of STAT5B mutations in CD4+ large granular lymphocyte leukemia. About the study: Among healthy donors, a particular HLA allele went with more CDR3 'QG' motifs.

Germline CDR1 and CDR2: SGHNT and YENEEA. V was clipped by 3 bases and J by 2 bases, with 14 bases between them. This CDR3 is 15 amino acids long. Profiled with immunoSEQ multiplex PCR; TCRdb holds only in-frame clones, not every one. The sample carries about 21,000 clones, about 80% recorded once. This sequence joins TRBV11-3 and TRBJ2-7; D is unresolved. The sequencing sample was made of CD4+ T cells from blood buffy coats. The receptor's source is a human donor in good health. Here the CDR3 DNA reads TGTGCCAGCAGCTTCGATACGGGTGATGCCTACGAGCAGTACTTC. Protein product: CASSFDTGDAYEQYF.